A selection of T cell receptor beta chains follows, all from one sample in a study of T cell repertoires in cytomegalovirus infection. These TCRs' antigens remain unknown. From the reads, TCRdb called clonotypes with MiXCR, one entry per CDR3 protein. Here the sample spans roughly 500,000 distinct CDR3 sequences, about 44% being singletons. Sequencing was performed on cultured PBMCs, taken from culture after CMV antigen stimulation. Receptors originate from a human donor in good health (CMV status not recorded). Some clones in this sample may be carry-over from other donors' samples. Each CDR3 is given with its conserved first and last residue. Fields, in order: D gene, clone size, V gene, J gene, CDR3 DNA, CDR3 protein. A D gene is named only where the DNA matches it firmly. Size is stated for part of the rows, as once, few or many counts, or as a class when the clone is expanded.

>-|-|TRBV7-2|TRBJ2-7
TGTGCCAGCAGCTTCACCCAGGGCCCATACGAGCAGTACTTC
CASSFTQGPYEQYF
>TRBD1|-|TRBV4-1|TRBJ1-1
TGCGCCAGCAGCCTACCCGGGACAGGGATGGCTTTCTTT
CASSLPGTGMAFF
>-|-|TRBV7-2|TRBJ1-1
TGTGCCAGCAGCTGGGGGGCAGGGATGAACACTGAAGCTTTCTTT
CASSWGAGMNTEAFF
>-|few|TRBV7-9|TRBJ1-2
TGTGCCAGCAGCTCATTGGCAGGGACCGGCTACACCTTC
CASSSLAGTGYTF
>TRBD2|-|TRBV12-3/TRBV12-4|TRBJ2-7
TGTGCCAGCAGTTCCCGGGAGGGCCTTAGAAGGGAGCAGTACTTC
CASSSREGLRREQYF
>-|few|TRBV11-2|TRBJ2-1
TGTGCCAGCAGCTTAAGTCCGGGGATCGGAGGTAGTGAGCAGTTCTTC
CASSLSPGIGGSEQFF
>TRBD1|once|TRBV10-3|TRBJ2-2
TGTGCCACCAACGGACAGGGGGCAACCGGGGAGCTGTTTTTT
CATNGQGATGELFF
>-|-|TRBV20-1|TRBJ2-1
TGCAGTGCTCCGGGACACCAATACAATGAGCAGTTCTTC
CSAPGHQYNEQFF
>TRBD1|-|TRBV12-3/TRBV12-4|TRBJ1-6
TGTGCCAGCAGCCGGGACAGGGAAACACCCCTCCACTTT
CASSRDRETPLHF
>TRBD2|-|TRBV7-6|TRBJ2-1
TGTGCCAGCACTAAAGCGGCGGGGGTCTCCTACAATGAGCAGTTCTTC
CASTKAAGVSYNEQFF
>TRBD1|few|TRBV7-9|TRBJ1-3
TGTGCCAGCAGCCCTTCCGGGACAGGGCTTGGAAACACCATATATTTT
CASSPSGTGLGNTIYF
>TRBD2|-|TRBV20-1|TRBJ2-2
TGCAGTGCTAAGGACGTCGACGACGACGGACTAGCGGGGGAAACAGCAGAATACACCGGGGAGCTGTTTTTT
CSAKDVDDDGLAGETAEYTGELFF
>TRBD1|few|TRBV7-9|TRBJ1-1
TGTGCCAGCAGCGCCGGGACAGCCAACACTGAAGCTTTCTTT
CASSAGTANTEAFF
>TRBD1|-|TRBV7-2|TRBJ1-6
TGTGCCACCAGGGGGCAGCAGAATTCACCCCTCCACTTT
CATRGQQNSPLHF
>-|-|TRBV7-2|TRBJ2-1
TGTGCCAGCAGCGCCCAACGAGCCAATGAGCAGTTCTTC
CASSAQRANEQFF
>-|-|TRBV6-1|TRBJ2-7
TGTGCCAGCAGTGGGGCGGGACAGCGGGGGACCTACGAGCAGTACTTC
CASSGAGQRGTYEQYF
>-|-|TRBV5-1|TRBJ2-1
TGCGCCAGCAGCTTGGGTTCAGTCCCTGAGCAGTTCTTC
CASSLGSVPEQFF
>-|-|TRBV7-2|TRBJ2-4
TGTGCCAGCAGCTTGCTGGGGGGCAACTTAGCCAAAAACATTCAGTACTTC
CASSLLGGNLAKNIQYF
>-|few|TRBV12-3/TRBV12-4|TRBJ1-1
TGTGCCAGCAGTTCCGGGTGGAACACTGAAGCTTTCTTT
CASSSGWNTEAFF
>-|-|TRBV19|TRBJ1-5
TGTGCCAGTAGTATGCAGAGGGACTTTACAGCGTACAATCAGCCCCAGCATTTT
CASSMQRDFTAYNQPQHF
>-|few|TRBV7-2|TRBJ2-7
TGTGCCAGCAGCTCCGAGCGGGTCTACGAGCAGTACTTC
CASSSERVYEQYF
>TRBD2|-|TRBV27|TRBJ2-1
TGTGCCCGCTATCAAGGTTGTCTAGCGGGAGGGGAATTGTCCTACAATGAGCAGTTCTTC
CARYQGCLAGGELSYNEQFF
>TRBD1|-|TRBV7-2|TRBJ2-7
TGTGCCAGCAGCCCAGACAGGGGTCGGGACGAGCAGTACTTC
CASSPDRGRDEQYF
>-|-|TRBV19|TRBJ1-2
TGTGCCAGTAGTATGGTCCGTGGGGGCCGACACTATGGCTACACCTTC
CASSMVRGGRHYGYTF
>-|-|TRBV6-5|TRBJ1-5
TGTGCCAGCGCGATATATAGCAATCAGCCCCAGCATTTT
CASAIYSNQPQHF
>TRBD1|-|TRBV20-1|TRBJ2-3
TGCAGTGCTGTGATACAGGGGGCCAAGAATACGCAGTATTTT
CSAVIQGAKNTQYF
>-|-|TRBV15|TRBJ2-5
TGTGCCACCAGCAGAGGAGAAGGGGCGGGGGAGACCCAGTACTTC
CATSRGEGAGETQYF
>TRBD2|-|TRBV5-4|TRBJ2-1
TGTGCCAGCAGCTTCCCCTATGGGACTAGCGGGAATACTGAGCAGTTCTTC
CASSFPYGTSGNTEQFF
>-|-|TRBV27|TRBJ2-1
TGTGCCAGCAGTTTATTCGACCAAGTAGCCGAAGAGGGTCGGTTGATCTACAATGAGCAGTTCTTC
CASSLFDQVAEEGRLIYNEQFF
>-|-|TRBV28|TRBJ1-4
TGTGCCAGCAAGTGGGGGGGCACTGGTGAAAAACTGTTTTTT
CASKWGGTGEKLFF
>TRBD2|few|TRBV12-3/TRBV12-4|TRBJ2-3
TGTGCCAGCAGAAAAGCGGGAGGGCCTGGTGGAACGCAGTATTTT
CASRKAGGPGGTQYF
>TRBD2|-|TRBV4-1|TRBJ2-7
TGCGCCAGCAGCCAAGACCGGACTAGTACGATCGAGCAGTACTTC
CASSQDRTSTIEQYF
>TRBD1|few|TRBV12-3/TRBV12-4|TRBJ1-1
TGTGCCAGCAGCCTAAGGGGGCACACTGAAGCTTTCTTT
CASSLRGHTEAFF
>TRBD2|few|TRBV12-3/TRBV12-4|TRBJ2-1
TGTGCCAGCAGCGATAGCGGGAAGGGGGGCAATGAGCAGTTCTTC
CASSDSGKGGNEQFF
>-|-|TRBV7-2|TRBJ1-3
TGTGCCAGCAGCCAGATTGTCCCCGGTGTCCCCATATATTTT
CASSQIVPGVPIYF
>-|many|TRBV7-2|TRBJ2-7
TGTGCCAGCAGCTTAGGGGGAACAGGGCCCTACGAGCAGTACTTC
CASSLGGTGPYEQYF
>TRBD2|-|TRBV12-3/TRBV12-4|TRBJ2-1
TGTGCCAGCAGCCCTGGACTAGCCACCAATGAGCAGTTCTTC
CASSPGLATNEQFF
>-|few|TRBV7-2|TRBJ2-4
TGTGCCAGCAGCCTTCGATCAGCGGGTTCCAAAAACATTCAGTACTTC
CASSLRSAGSKNIQYF
>TRBD1|-|TRBV7-2|TRBJ1-1
TGTGCCAGCAGCCCCTGGACAGGGATTACTGAAGCTTTCTTT
CASSPWTGITEAFF
>TRBD2|-|TRBV4-1|TRBJ2-2
TGCGCCAGCAGCCAAGATCTAGCGGGGAACACCGGGGAGCTGTTTTTT
CASSQDLAGNTGELFF
>-|few|TRBV27|TRBJ2-1
TGTGCCAGCAGTTTAAGACAGGTCTACAATGAGCAGTTCTTC
CASSLRQVYNEQFF
>-|-|TRBV20-1|TRBJ2-5
TGCAGTGCGGCTAAAACGGGGATCTCCCAAGAGACCCAGTACTTC
CSAAKTGISQETQYF
>-|-|TRBV4-1|TRBJ1-5
TGCGCCAGCAGCCAAGAGTCGGGCGCAAGGGTGGGGAGGCCCCAGCATTTT
CASSQESGARVGRPQHF
>-|-|TRBV7-9|TRBJ2-1
TGTGCCAGCACCCCATTGGTAGCGAGCTCCTACAATGAGCAGTTCTTC
CASTPLVASSYNEQFF
>TRBD1|-|TRBV10-3|TRBJ2-1
TGTGCCATCAGTCGACAGGGCGCTGGGAATGAGCAGTTCTTC
CAISRQGAGNEQFF
>-|-|TRBV27|TRBJ2-2
TGTGCCAGCAGGGGCCCTACCGCGAACACCGGGGAGCTGTTTTTT
CASRGPTANTGELFF
>-|few|TRBV6-1|TRBJ1-2
TGTGCCAGCAGTGAAGCCGGGGTCCCTTTGGGCGGCTACACCTTC
CASSEAGVPLGGYTF
>TRBD1|-|TRBV7-2|TRBJ1-2
TGTGCCAGCAGCCGGGACAGTTTATTCTATGGCTACACCTTC
CASSRDSLFYGYTF
>-|-|TRBV4-3|TRBJ2-7
TGCGCCAGCAGCCAAGTAGTGGGGGGCGAGCAGTACTTC
CASSQVVGGEQYF
>-|-|TRBV15|TRBJ1-2
TGTGCCACCAGTCCTGACTTAGGCAGTAATGGCTACACCTTC
CATSPDLGSNGYTF
>-|-|TRBV7-2|TRBJ1-1
TGTGCCAGCAGCGCAAGTTGGGACCCGGACACTGAAGCTTTCTTT
CASSASWDPDTEAFF